This TCR beta chain originates from a study of blood T cell repertoires in COVID-19. Here immunoSEQ multiplex PCR was the method, and the copy in TCRdb shows in-frame clones only, minus some. Of around 69,000 clones listed, roughly 79% are singletons. Germline V gene data show CDR1 as MNHNS and CDR2 as SASEGT. The CDR3 length is 15 residues. Trimming removed 3 bases from V and 6 bases from J; junction bases left unmatched: 5. The source of this sequence is a woman in her 70s with acute or convalescent COVID-19. The sequenced material came from peripheral blood. The chain joins TRBV6-1 to TRBJ2-3; 11 positions match TRBD2. The CDR3 spells CASSDGSGRVDTQYF. CDR3 nucleotide sequence: TGTGCCAGCAGTGATGGTAGCGGGAGGGTGGATACGCAGTATTTT.